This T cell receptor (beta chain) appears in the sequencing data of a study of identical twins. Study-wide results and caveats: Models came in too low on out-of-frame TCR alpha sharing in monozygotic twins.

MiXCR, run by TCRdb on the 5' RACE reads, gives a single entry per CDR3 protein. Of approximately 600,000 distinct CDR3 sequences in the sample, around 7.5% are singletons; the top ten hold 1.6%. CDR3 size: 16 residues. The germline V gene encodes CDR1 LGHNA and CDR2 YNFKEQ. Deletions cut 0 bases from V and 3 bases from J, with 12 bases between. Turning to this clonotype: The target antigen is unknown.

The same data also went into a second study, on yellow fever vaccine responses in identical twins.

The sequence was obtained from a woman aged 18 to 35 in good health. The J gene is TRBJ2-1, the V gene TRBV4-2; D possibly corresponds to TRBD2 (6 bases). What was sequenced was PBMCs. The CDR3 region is CASSQDPGSGYNEQFF. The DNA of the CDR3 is TGTGCCAGCAGCCAAGATCCGGGTAGCGGCTACAATGAGCAGTTCTTC.